This TCR beta chain derives from a study of human T cells and chemical hapten exposure. V trimming: 4 bases; J trimming: 5 bases; junction bases outside the gene matches: 0. From germline, CDR1 is MNHNY and CDR2 SVGAGI (reference sequence). CDR3 length: 13 residues. Time point given: patch test 3, about 24 weeks after DPC sensitization. Described treatment: therapeutic diphenylcyclopropenone sensitization with weekly scalp DPC. Individual cDNA molecules each carried unique molecular identifiers attached by the library. In the authors' workflow: Counts of TCRs in each sample centred on a median of about 95,000 and extended from around 24,000 to 710,000. TCRdb independently ran MiXCR on the RACE reads; one entry per CDR3 protein. TCRdb, not the original authors, processed these V and J calls. The sample records roughly 89,000 distinct CDR3 sequences, 11% being singletons. This clonotype has a handful of counts. The antigen is not known.

Whole-study results and caveats: With DPC sensitization, TCRs exceeding 1 in 1000 frequency showed no change.

The rearrangement links TRBV6-6 to TRBJ2-7, with 12 bases fitting TRBD1. This specimen consisted of whole blood, obtained in connection with sensitization to the hapten diphenylcyclopropenone (DPC). The TCR originated in a woman aged 25 to 39 with alopecia areata. Some clones in this sample may be carry-over from other donors' samples. CDR3 in DNA: TGTGCCAGCAGTTGGGACAGGGGGCACGAGCAGTACGTC. Amino acids: CASSWDRGHEQYV.